This TCR beta chain was obtained from a study of blood T cells in healthy people across ages (dated by TCRdb to between 2015 and 2016). Background on the whole study: Template switching captured roughly one uniquely barcoded TCR beta cDNA molecule per two T cells in model experiments. Age-related changes in TCR beta repertoire diversity were measured in the study by deep sequencing normalized with unique cDNA molecular identifiers. Four age groups were formed from the donors: young (average roughly 15 years), middle-aged (around 41), aged (about 68) and long-lived (82). To avoid experimental bias, donors of different ages were distributed randomly across sequencing lanes. For two donors (one aged 18 to 30 and one aged 80 or older), the study analyzed two additional independent replicas of 1 million unique cDNA reads from the same blood draw. The full study reports these points: Because donor CMV infection status was unknown, age-related changes in expanded clonotypes were potentially confounded. Compared with the aged group, the long-lived group had more naive CD4+ T cells, fewer expanded clones and increased TCR diversity, a pattern suggesting age selection. Estimates of total diversity based on one million sequenced T cells were regarded as lower bounds and as underestimates. Observed TCR beta diversity correlated strongly with the percentage of naive T cells measured by flow cytometry. Observed TCR beta diversity per million T cells fell roughly linearly with age, and a significant reduction was already apparent by age roughly 40. Since profiling was done on bulk unsorted PBMCs, naive and antigen-experienced compartments could not be conclusively compared.

This clonotype was detected only a few times. Its recognized antigen is unknown. The input lacks base qualities; no much larger clone sits a single base away. The method was 5' RACE. The instrument was an Illumina HiSeq 2500. A second PCR of roughly 7 to 11 cycles was performed with a sample-barcoded 5' primer and a J-beta primer mix. A unique molecular identifier was introduced onto each TCR beta cDNA molecule by a template-switch 5' adaptor carrying 12 random nucleotides. Each sample yielded at least 3 million CDR3-containing paired-end reads. The Mint cDNA synthesis kit, primed by a TRBC-specific oligonucleotide, was used to synthesize first-strand cDNA from all RNA. All cDNA was treated with uracil-DNA glycosylase and then went through a first 18-cycle PCR with the universal primers M1SS and BC2_uni_R. The authors processed their data as follows. Normalization of each sample was performed by random selection of 1 million high-quality reads, each carrying a distinct molecular identifier. Reads sharing molecular identifiers were discarded rather than binned into consensus sequences. CDR3 identification, clonotype clustering and error correction used MiTCR with a Q25 quality threshold and the strictest error-elimination algorithm. A nonparametric unseen species model with Euler transformation was used to estimate a lower bound on total TCR beta diversity. Clones were called with MiXCR by TCRdb after fastp trimmed the public reads at Q25, and only in-frame beta chains were retained. CDR3 protein duplicates are merged, each entry listing the most common genes and DNA. The V and J calls and clone size are TCRdb's, not the authors'. The sample yields hundreds of thousands of distinct CDR3 sequences; approximately 52% were counted once. In total, the top ten clones hold roughly 13% of the sample.

Systemically healthy Caucasian individuals from Russia, approximately 39 in total and aged about 6 to 100 years, were included as donors. About 9.6 milliliters of peripheral blood were collected from each donor into EDTA-treated Vacutainer tubes. Ficoll-Paque density-gradient centrifugation was used to isolate PBMCs, with at least 7 million per sample. Total RNA, at least 6 micrograms per sample, was extracted from PBMCs with Trizol reagent. For every donor, an aliquot of PBMCs went through flow cytometry to measure the percentages of naive CD45RAhigh/CD27high T cells. Per the germline V gene, SQVTM is the CDR1 and ANQGSEA is the CDR2. The V end loses 3 bases and the J end loses 2 bases, and a stretch of 8 bases separates them. Taken from cysteine to phenylalanine, the CDR3 has 12 residues. Only the CDR3 portion is preserved as DNA: 36 bases, with reading frame beginning at the first base.

This receptor was obtained from a woman older than 75 in good health. This receptor chain uses TRBV29-1 and TRBJ2-7, with the D gene not confidently named. The sequenced material came from blood. The nucleotide sequence reads as follows: TGCAGCGTTGATGTGGGGACCTACGAGCAGTACTTC. It translates to CSVDVGTYEQYF.